This TCR beta chain emerged from a study of cytomegalovirus exposure and HLA in healthy donors. Germline-derived CDR1 and CDR2 are SGHTA and FQGNSA. The V and J ends lost 5 bases and 5 bases respectively, with 15 bases between them. The CDR3 sequence is 14 residues long. General study findings and limits: TCR beta V segments were, for the most part, productive about 87% or about 30% of the time in an earlier analysis. Later analysis identified a missense DCLRE1C variant that was linked to TCR beta V- and J-gene trimming. Presence/absence analyses took donor sequencing depth as roughly uniform.

13 Jbeta primers and 60 Vbeta primers were used for the PCR. Authors' processing steps: In a later analysis, the count reached some 83 million unique TCR beta chains, with 9 million to 11 million shared. Sequenced by immunoSEQ multiplex PCR; TCRdb stores in-frame clones only, minus some. That table gives V, J and clone size, and the DNA gave D and trimming. Here the sample spans 200,000 or so clones, 79% being singletons. This clone was seen a few times. Its antigen remains unidentified. The sequenced sample was PBMCs. This clonotype originated in a male donor in good health and CMV-seropositive. V is TRBV7-2 and J is TRBJ1-1; D unresolved. The CDR3 DNA is TGTGCCAGCAGCACTCTGGGAGTAGTGACTGAAGCTTTCTTT. Protein sequence: CASSTLGVVTEAFF. Complete variable domain (other parts from reference TRBV7-2 and TRBJ1-1): GAGVSQSPSNKVTEKGKDVELRCDPISGHTALYWYRQSLGQGLEFLIYFQGNSAPDKSGLPSDRFSAERTGGSVSTLTIQRTQQEDSAVYLCASSTLGVVTEAFFGQGTRLTVV.